The clone carrying this T cell receptor beta chain appeared a few times. Its matching antigen is unknown. TCRdb passed the RT-PCR reads through MiXCR, listing each CDR3 protein once. The sample records some 800,000 distinct CDR3 sequences, about 20% being singletons. This record comes from a study of response to subunit inactivated influenza vaccine. Broader study findings: Authors suggested that a seasonal influenza vaccination recruits few new T cells each time.

The clonotype originates from a middle-aged man who received an inactivated influenza vaccine. The material sequenced was PBMCs from blood, taken around 5 days after vaccination.

The CDR3: CASSISGTGLNEQFF. CDR3 nucleotide sequence: TGTGCCAGCAGCATAAGCGGGACAGGGTTAAATGAGCAGTTCTTC. The V call is TRBV5-6, the J call TRBJ2-1; 9 nucleotides line up with TRBD1. The CDR3 consists of 15 residues. V was pared by 4 bases and J by 7 bases, with 9 bases of the junction left unmatched. Germline V gene data show CDR1 as SGHDT and CDR2 as YYEEEE.